The next 29 T cell receptor beta chains were all read from a single sample in a study of CD8 T cells in Susac syndrome. Random hexamers were used to reverse transcribe an amount of about 0.45 to 1 ug RNA. TCRdb called the immunoSEQ multiplex PCR reads again in MiXCR, with one record for every CDR3 protein. The sample lists under 200,000 distinct CDR3 sequences, 94% occurring once. Sequenced input: CD4+ T cells from PBMCs. These receptors originate from a human donor with Susac syndrome.

V and J are TRBV12-3 or TRBV12-4 and TRBJ1-5; D ambiguous. The germline V and J ends were trimmed by 6 bases and 6 bases, with 15 bases remaining between them. This CDR3 contains 14 residues. CDR3: CASRTGGRGQPQHF. The CDR3 DNA follows: TGTGCCAGCAGGACCGGAGGGAGAGGTCAGCCCCAGCATTTT.

V and J are TRBV6-5 and TRBJ2-2; D may be TRBD2 (6 bases). Trimming removed 6 bases from V and 7 bases from J, with 12 bases in between. The germline gives CDR1 MNHEY, CDR2 SVGAGI. CDR3 length equals 13 residues. CDR3 sequence: CASSRDWRGELFF. Written as DNA, the CDR3 is TGTGCCAGCAGCAGGGACTGGCGCGGGGAGCTGTTTTTT.

CDR3 protein: CSVEDGRGAFF. DNA of the CDR3: TGCAGCGTTGAAGACGGCAGGGGAGCTTTCTTT. The chain joins TRBV29-1 to TRBJ1-1; D might be TRBD1 (6 bases). V shed 0 bases and J shed 10 bases, with 9 bases lying between them. Germline lookup yields CDR1 SQVTM and CDR2 ANQGSEA. The CDR3 is made up of 11 amino acids.

CDR3 protein: CAWSVPGLADKKNIQYF. The CDR3, as DNA: TGTGCCTGGAGTGTACCGGGACTAGCGGACAAAAAAAACATTCAGTACTTC. The J gene is TRBJ2-4, the V gene TRBV30; TRBD2 agrees at 11 bases. This CDR3 contains 17 residues. From germline, CDR1 is GTSNPN and CDR2 SVGIG (reference sequence). With 0 bases clipped from V and 4 bases from J, the junction kept 8 bases outside the gene matches.

The chain uses TRBV30 and TRBJ2-5; 12 bases match TRBD2. The CDR3 has 14 residues. Germline trimming cut 2 bases from V and 7 bases from J; bases unmatched to any gene: 5. Germline lookup yields CDR1 GTSNPN and CDR2 SVGIG (reference sequence). CDR3 region: CAWSRASGGGTQYF. The DNA for the CDR3 is TGTGCCTGGAGTAGGGCTAGCGGGGGGGGGACCCAGTACTTC.

V and J are TRBV20-1 and TRBJ2-7; 9 bases match TRBD2. Germline V lookup: CDR1 DFQATT, CDR2 SNEGSKA (reference sequence). This CDR3 contains 16 residues. V shed 2 bases, J shed 3 bases, and the junction held 11 bases outside the gene matches. The CDR3, as DNA: TGCAGTGCTAGAAAACCGACTAGCGGAACTAACTACGAGCAGTACTTC. Residues: CSARKPTSGTNYEQYF.

J is TRBJ1-3 and V is TRBV29-1; possibly TRBD1 for D (5 bases). Germline CDR1 SQVTM, CDR2 ANQGSEA. Deletions cut 5 bases from V and 0 bases from J, with 11 bases between. CDR3 length: 14 residues. The CDR3 nucleotides are TGCAGCGTTCGGGGGACGGACTCTGGAAACACCATATATTTT. Its translation: CSVRGTDSGNTIYF.

This chain uses TRBV12-3 or TRBV12-4 with TRBJ1-2; TRBD1 is a possible D gene (5 bases). The CDR3 is 12 residues long. The ends were cut back, 6 bases at V and 8 bases at J, with 13 bases in the middle. In nucleotides, the CDR3 is TGTGCCAGCAGCTGGGGGGGGAAGGGCTACACCTTC. Protein sequence: CASSWGGKGYTF.

The chain combines TRBV5-4 with TRBJ1-6; a weak D match, TRBD1 (5 bases). V was pared by 3 bases and J by 13 bases, with 20 bases between. CDR1 is SGHNT, CDR2 YYREEE, per germline (reference sequence). The CDR3 length is 15 residues. In DNA form, the CDR3 reads TGTGCCAGCAGCTCCCGCTTGGACCGACAGTCGCCCCTCCACTTT. Translating it yields CASSSRLDRQSPLHF.

The V gene is TRBV4-3, the J gene TRBJ2-2, with D perhaps TRBD1 or TRBD2 (5 bases each). V was trimmed by 1 base and J by 3 bases, leaving 9 bases between them. Germline V CDR1 and CDR2: LGHNA, YSLEER. The CDR3 extends over 15 amino acids. The CDR3 DNA follows: TGCGCCAGCAGCCAAGGATGGGGGTACACCGGGGAGCTGTTTTTT. Its translation is CASSQGWGYTGELFF.

This clonotype was seen only once. The V call is TRBV30, the J call TRBJ1-1; D remains unclear. The CDR3 covers 14 residues. Per the germline V gene, CDR1 is GTSNPN and CDR2 is SVGIG (reference sequence). V shed 0 bases and J shed 6 bases, with 14 bases lying between them. DNA of the CDR3: TGTGCCTGGAGTGTTAGCGGCAGGCGCCCTGAAGCTTTCTTT. Its protein product is CAWSVSGRRPEAFF.

The rearrangement joins TRBV29-1 to TRBJ1-1; 8 bases fit TRBD1. CDR1 SQVTM and CDR2 ANQGSEA come from the germline V gene. This CDR3 comprises 14 residues. J gave up 5 bases and V 2 bases, and 7 bases lay outside the gene matches. The CDR3 reads CSVESGGGWTEAFF. For the CDR3, the DNA is TGCAGCGTTGAATCAGGGGGCGGTTGGACTGAAGCTTTCTTT.

CDR3 sequence: CASSLPGTGRETQYF. Written as DNA, the CDR3 is TGTGCCAGCAGCCTACCCGGGACAGGGCGAGAGACCCAGTACTTC. The chain recombines TRBV28 with TRBJ2-5; 9 bases align to TRBD1. Per the germline V gene, CDR1 is MDHEN and CDR2 is SYDVKM. The CDR3 runs 15 residues. The ends lost 6 bases at V and 4 bases at J; junction bases unmatched: 9.

The CDR3: CSVEGQDKDGYTF. The CDR3 nucleotides read TGCAGCGTTGAGGGACAGGATAAGGATGGCTACACCTTC. V is TRBV29-1 and J is TRBJ1-2; 8 bases map to TRBD1. The CDR3 contains 13 residues. V dropped 3 bases and J dropped 6; count of bases not matched to a gene: 6. The V gene's germline CDR1 is SQVTM and CDR2 ANQGSEA.

The chain is built from TRBV12-3 or TRBV12-4 and TRBJ1-4; no clear D gene. The CDR3 has 16 amino acids. Trimming removed 5 bases at V and 8 bases at J, with 21 bases between. The CDR3 DNA is TGTGCCAGCAGTCTCAGTAAAGGCTTGGCAGGAGAAAAACTGTTTTTT. This codes for CASSLSKGLAGEKLFF.

V is TRBV6-2 or TRBV6-3 and J is TRBJ1-4; D gene uncertain. The ends were cut back, 5 bases at V and 5 bases at J, with 18 bases in the middle. Germline V gene lookup returns CDR1 MNHEY and CDR2 SVGEGT. CDR3 length: 16 residues. This CDR3 reads CASSTPLRHPNEKLFF. As DNA, the CDR3 is TGTGCCAGCAGTACCCCCCTCCGACACCCCAATGAAAAACTGTTTTTT.

The chain recombines TRBV5-1 with TRBJ1-2, with 9 bases lining up with TRBD1. This CDR3 is 14 amino acids long. The germline V gene has CDR1 SGHRS and CDR2 YFSETQ. The J segment lost 2 bases and the V segment lost 4 bases, leaving 3 bases of the junction unmatched. CDR3: CASSMDRGNYGYTF. For the CDR3, the DNA is TGCGCCAGCAGCATGGACAGGGGCAACTATGGCTACACCTTC.

The genes are TRBV20-1 and TRBJ1-5; no reliable D call. Germline CDR1 reads DFQATT; CDR2 reads SNEGSKA (reference sequence). With 3 bases removed from V and 4 bases from J, the gap between germline ends came to 10 bases. There are 13 residues in the CDR3. DNA for the CDR3: TGCAGTGCTAGGGAGGGAAGGAATCAGCCCCAGCATTTT. Translated, it gives CSAREGRNQPQHF.

The rearrangement links TRBV6-5 to TRBJ1-2, with D tentatively TRBD1 (5 bases). CDR1 is MNHEY and CDR2 is SVGAGI in the germline V gene. Trimming took 4 bases from V and 8 from J, leaving 14 bases between them. This CDR3 has 13 residues. This CDR3 is CASSSTALWGYTF. CDR3 coding DNA: TGTGCCAGCAGTTCGACAGCCCTTTGGGGCTACACCTTC.

This rearrangement joins TRBV5-1 to TRBJ2-3; D possibly uses TRBD1 or TRBD2 (5 bases each). The CDR3 is 15 amino acids. Germline CDR1 is SGHRS and CDR2 is YFSETQ. Trimming took off 0 bases at V and 2 bases at J, with 10 bases between the two ends. The CDR3: CASSLDQGPTDTQYF. The CDR3 DNA reads TGCGCCAGCAGCTTGGACCAGGGACCCACAGATACGCAGTATTTT.

The sample holds a few counts of this clonotype. The chain carries TRBV30 and TRBJ1-5; no definite D call. Trimming took off 2 bases at V and 0 bases at J, with 5 bases between the two ends. The CDR3 runs 13 residues. Germline CDR1 is GTSNPN and CDR2 is SVGIG (reference sequence). In DNA form, the CDR3 reads TGTGCCTGGAGTCCCGATAGCAATCAGCCCCAGCATTTT. This encodes CAWSPDSNQPQHF.

This clonotype is a singleton in its sample. The genes are TRBV5-1 and TRBJ2-5, with TRBD1 matching over 8 bases. Germline CDR1 and CDR2: SGHRS and YFSETQ. The CDR3 totals 14 residues. V shed 4 bases and J 9 bases; nucleotides not matched to a gene: 11. CDR3 coding DNA: TGCGCCAGCAGCGAGGACAGGGTGTCGGGGGCCCAGTACTTC. Its protein product is CASSEDRVSGAQYF.

The chain is built from TRBV4-2 and TRBJ2-2; 10 positions match TRBD2. V was clipped by 0 bases and J by 2 bases; unmatched bases: 6. Germline lookup yields CDR1 LGHNA and CDR2 YNFKEQ. There are 18 residues in the CDR3. CDR3 sequence reads: CASSQEWRTSGNTGELFF. The CDR3, as DNA: TGTGCCAGCAGCCAAGAATGGAGGACTAGCGGTAACACCGGGGAGCTGTTTTTT.

J is TRBJ1-2 and V is TRBV2, with 7 bases that match TRBD1. The germline gives CDR1 SNHLY, CDR2 FYNNEI. The CDR3 spans 14 residues. The V gene end was trimmed by 3 bases and the J gene end by 8 bases; junction bases not matched to a gene: 9. The CDR3 reads CASSERQGEGGYTF. DNA of the CDR3: TGTGCCAGCAGTGAGAGGCAGGGGGAGGGAGGCTACACCTTC.

J is TRBJ2-7 and V is TRBV27; 8 bases agree with TRBD1. The germline CDR1 and CDR2 sequences are MNHEY and SMNVEV (reference sequence). The CDR3 loop spans 12 amino acids. V dropped 8 bases and J dropped 1; count of bases not matched to a gene: 1. The CDR3 DNA reads TGTGCCAGCTACAGGGGGTCCTACGAGCAGTACTTC. This sequence encodes CASYRGSYEQYF.

The chain employs TRBV7-9 and TRBJ2-3; 7 bases align to TRBD2. The V and J ends lost 4 bases and 1 base, in that order; junction bases with no gene match: 5. The CDR3 is made up of 15 amino acids. Germline lookup yields CDR1 SEHNR and CDR2 FQNEAQ (reference sequence). The CDR3 DNA is TGTGCCAGCAGCTCCCTACGGGGGGGCACAGATACGCAGTATTTT. Amino acids: CASSSLRGGTDTQYF.

The chain recombines TRBV20-1 with TRBJ2-5, with D perhaps matching TRBD1 (6 bases). Germline V lookup: CDR1 DFQATT, CDR2 SNEGSKA (reference sequence). The V gene lost 0 bases and the J gene lost 5 bases, with 10 bases spanning the gap. The CDR3 has 13 amino acids. CDR3 sequence: CSARDLQGETQYF. The CDR3 DNA reads as TGCAGTGCTAGAGATCTTCAGGGGGAGACCCAGTACTTC.

V usage is TRBV5-4 and J usage is TRBJ2-4; 9 nucleotides line up with TRBD2. Germline CDR1 reads SGHNT; CDR2 reads YYREEE (reference sequence). This CDR3 contains 15 residues. Unmatched junction bases numbered 4, after V lost 0 bases and J lost 6 bases. CDR3 in amino acids: CASSLGRGGGNIQYF. CDR3 sequence (DNA): TGTGCCAGCAGCTTGGGGCGGGGGGGCGGAAACATTCAGTACTTC.

The chain couples TRBV11-2 to TRBJ2-1; 8 bases map to TRBD1. The CDR3 totals 13 residues. CDR1 SGHAT and CDR2 FQNNGV come from the germline V gene. V lost 5 bases, J lost 8 bases, and 5 bases stayed unmatched. In DNA, the CDR3 is TGTGCCAGCAGCCCCAGGGGGCTGTATGAGCAGTTCTTC. The encoded protein is CASSPRGLYEQFF.